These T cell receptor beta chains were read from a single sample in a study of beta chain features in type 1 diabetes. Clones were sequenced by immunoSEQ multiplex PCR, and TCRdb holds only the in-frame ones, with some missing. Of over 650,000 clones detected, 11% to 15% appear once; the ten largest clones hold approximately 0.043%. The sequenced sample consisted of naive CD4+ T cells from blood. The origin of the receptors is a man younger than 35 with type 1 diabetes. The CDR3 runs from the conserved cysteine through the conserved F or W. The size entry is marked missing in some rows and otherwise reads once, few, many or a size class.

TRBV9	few	CASSVAGVTGELFF
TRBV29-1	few	CSVEWGRDRTDTQYF
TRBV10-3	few	CAISELGTGGTEAFF
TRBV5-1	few	CASMGTNQETQYF
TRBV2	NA	CASSSQGLYNEQFF
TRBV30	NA	CAWSVQGEAFF
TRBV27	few	CASSATPRTGVYGYTF
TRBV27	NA	CASSQRTGAGYTF
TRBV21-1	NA	CASSPQGGTASNQPQHF
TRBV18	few	CASSPGTHPPGELFF
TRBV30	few	CAWSVAGGTETQYF
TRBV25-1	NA	CASSEVGQGVGF
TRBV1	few	CTSSQDLGGPYEQYF
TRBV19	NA	CASTLGQGDTEAFF
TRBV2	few	CASRTGTSAYEQYF
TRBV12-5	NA	CASGLRQGHTQYF
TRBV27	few	CASRPHSTDTQYF
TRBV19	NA	CASTGTAVGGELFF
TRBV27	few	CASSPQALNEQYF
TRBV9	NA	CASSLRDGGNTIYF
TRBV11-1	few	CASSLGLVTYNEQFF
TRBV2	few	CASSVQDSGDTQYF
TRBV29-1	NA	CSVSHTGTENTEAFF
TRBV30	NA	CAWSLADTQYF
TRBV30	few	CAWTRATRGETQYF
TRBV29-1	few	CSVAVLYGYTF
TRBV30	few	CAWKRAADTEKYNEQFF
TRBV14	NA	CASSQRVVTLNTGELFF
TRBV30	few	CAWDRVNTEAFF
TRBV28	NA	CASRGQVNEQFF
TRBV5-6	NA	CASSSTGLGQETQYF
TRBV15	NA	CATSSSPGETQYF
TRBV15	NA	CATSVQGSPLHF
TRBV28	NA	CASSGTRAVSNQPQHF
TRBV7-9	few	CASSKGTLNYEQYF
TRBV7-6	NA	CASSLGNSPLHF
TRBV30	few	CAWSQDRLLYGYTF
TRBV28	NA	CASSSKGGPTYEQYF
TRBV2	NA	CASSSGGPTGELFF
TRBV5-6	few	CASSLLGDRNQPQHF
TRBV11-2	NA	CASSRLAGENGELFF
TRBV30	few	CAWSPPPRGGELFF
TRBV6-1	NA	CASSERGGLAPDTQYF
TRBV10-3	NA	CAISDRGEETQYF
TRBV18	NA	CASSPTNTEAFF
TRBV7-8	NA	CASSLSGVRYNEQFF
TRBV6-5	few	CATYPGGSGNTIYF
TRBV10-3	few	CAISAGVYGYTF
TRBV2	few	CASREDSSNTEAFF
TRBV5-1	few	CASSPLQGEGMNTEAFF
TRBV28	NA	CASSQAGTRDYEQYF
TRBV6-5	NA	CASSYSRGYGYTF
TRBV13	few	CASSLGGTNEKLFF
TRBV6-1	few	CASSPGTLQETQYF
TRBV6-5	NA	CASSLGQANTGELFF
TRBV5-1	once	CASSPRRAGNTGELFF
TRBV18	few	CASSMDSSSYEQYF
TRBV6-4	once	CASRTSGFTDTQYF
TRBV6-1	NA	CASSEPGLSTDTQYF
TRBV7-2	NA	CASTSGQAWYEQFF